A single T cell receptor beta chain is shown here with its context. Antigen unknown. The authors' processing: Between about 23,224 and 700,000 TCRs appeared in each sample, and the median stood at approximately 100,000. TCRdb re-derived calls from the RACE reads in MiXCR, one entry per CDR3 protein. The V and J calls reflect TCRdb's pipeline rather than the authors' work. The data contain about 120,000 distinct CDR3 sequences, around an eighth of them singletons. Specified time point: pre-sensitization, week 0. Treatment defined: therapeutic diphenylcyclopropenone sensitization with weekly scalp DPC. The record originates from a study of human T cells and chemical hapten exposure. Study-wide results and caveats: Against controls, expanded TCRs gave rise to significantly more large CDR3 similarity clusters.

The sample here was whole blood, taken in connection with sensitization to the hapten diphenylcyclopropenone (DPC). The source is a woman between 18 and 29 years old with alopecia areata. Some clones in this sample may be carry-over from other donors' samples.

As DNA, the CDR3 is TGTGCCAGCAGTGTGGGACCTCCCAGCCGGGAGACCCAGTACTTC. It is translated as CASSVGPPSRETQYF. V usage is TRBV6-2 or TRBV6-3 and J usage is TRBJ2-5; either TRBD1 or TRBD2 may fit D (5 bases each). This CDR3 has 15 amino acids. Germline V CDR1 and CDR2: MNHEY, SVGEGT. V was shortened by 5 bases and J by 5 bases, with 18 bases between the two germline ends.